This T cell receptor beta chain was identified in a study of T-cell reconstitution after alpha-beta-depleted transplantation in children. Preparation of the TCRbeta library used unique molecular identifiers. From the PCR reads, TCRdb called clonotypes with MiXCR, one entry per CDR3 protein. Of about 460,000 distinct CDR3 sequences listed, approximately 12% were seen once; the top ten hold under 7%. Germline V gives CDR1 SEHNR, CDR2 FQNEAQ (reference sequence). V lost 7 bases, J lost 4 bases, and 15 bases lay in between. This CDR3 is 14 amino acids long. This clonotype appeared a few times. The chain recombines TRBV7-9 with TRBJ2-3; D uncertain. The material was PBMCs from the stem cell graft donor, obtained from the stem cell graft. The receptor was isolated from a human donor who donated a stem cell graft to a child with combined immunodeficiency. The CDR3, as DNA: TGTGCCAGCACGTACCGAACTAAAGCAGATACGCAGTATTTT. The encoded protein is CASTYRTKADTQYF.